This is a list of T cell receptor beta chains from one sample in a study of metastatic and nonmetastatic thyroid tumors. TCRdb re-called clones via MiXCR from the PCR reads. The data contain tens of thousands of clones, under 15% of them singletons. Sequenced material: blood. The receptors come from a female donor with papillary thyroid cancer or a benign thyroid nodule (not recorded which). Some clones in this sample may be carry-over from other donors' samples. The CDR3 runs from the conserved cysteine through the conserved F or W. A D gene is named only where the DNA matches it firmly. Rows may omit the clone size; those that give it use once, few, many or a size class.

v_call: TRBV30
clone_size: many
d_call: .
j_call: TRBJ1-1
cdr3_aa: CAWSVPGQGTEAFF
cdr3_nt: TGTGCCTGGAGTGTACCGGGACAAGGCACTGAAGCTTTCTTT

v_call: TRBV24-1
clone_size: few
d_call: TRBD2
j_call: TRBJ2-1
cdr3_aa: CAASPSGSGSYNEQFF
cdr3_nt: TGTGCCGCCAGTCCTAGCGGGAGTGGCTCCTACAATGAGCAGTTCTTC

v_call: TRBV7-2
clone_size: many
d_call: .
j_call: TRBJ1-1
cdr3_aa: CASSLDEGGIAFF
cdr3_nt: TGTGCCAGCAGCTTAGACGAGGGAGGGATAGCTTTCTTT

v_call: TRBV7-6
clone_size: .
d_call: .
j_call: TRBJ1-6
cdr3_aa: CASSAATGWNSPLHF
cdr3_nt: TGTGCCAGCAGCGCGGCGACAGGCTGGAATTCACCCCTCCACTTT

v_call: TRBV4-3
clone_size: medium-sized
d_call: .
j_call: TRBJ2-3
cdr3_aa: CASSQDSGRGFSDTQYF
cdr3_nt: TGCGCCAGCAGCCAAGATTCAGGACGTGGCTTCTCAGATACGCAGTATTTT

v_call: TRBV28
clone_size: .
d_call: TRBD2
j_call: TRBJ2-7
cdr3_aa: CASAGVGSNLFHEQYF
cdr3_nt: TGTGCCAGCGCGGGAGTGGGATCTAACCTTTTCCACGAGCAGTACTTC

v_call: TRBV6-1
clone_size: many
d_call: TRBD1
j_call: TRBJ2-3
cdr3_aa: CASSGPRGRLAGDTQYF
cdr3_nt: TGTGCCAGCAGTGGCCCCAGGGGGCGACTGGCCGGAGATACGCAGTATTTT

v_call: TRBV6-1
clone_size: many
d_call: .
j_call: TRBJ2-7
cdr3_aa: CASSSTRLIYEQYF
cdr3_nt: TGTGCCAGCTCTTCCACCCGACTGATCTACGAGCAGTACTTC

v_call: TRBV19
clone_size: many
d_call: .
j_call: TRBJ2-3
cdr3_aa: CASSLLQSTQYF
cdr3_nt: TGTGCCAGTAGTCTGCTCCAATCTACGCAGTATTTT

v_call: TRBV3-1
clone_size: many
d_call: TRBD1
j_call: TRBJ2-6
cdr3_aa: CASSQGDRGSGANVLTF
cdr3_nt: TGTGCCAGCAGCCAGGGGGACAGGGGATCTGGGGCCAACGTCCTGACTTTC

v_call: TRBV4-3
clone_size: medium-sized
d_call: .
j_call: TRBJ2-1
cdr3_aa: CASSQDGNEQFF
cdr3_nt: TGCGCCAGCAGCCAAGATGGCAATGAGCAGTTCTTC

v_call: TRBV9
clone_size: many
d_call: TRBD2
j_call: TRBJ2-5
cdr3_aa: CASSVATGGRRETQYF
cdr3_nt: TGTGCCAGCAGCGTAGCTACGGGGGGGCGAAGAGAGACCCAGTACTTC

v_call: TRBV5-4
clone_size: many
d_call: TRBD1
j_call: TRBJ1-1
cdr3_aa: CASSLTDRGLHLDTEAFF
cdr3_nt: TGTGCCAGCAGCTTGACCGACAGGGGGCTGCATTTGGACACTGAAGCTTTCTTT

v_call: TRBV12-3/TRBV12-4
clone_size: medium-sized
d_call: TRBD2
j_call: TRBJ2-7
cdr3_aa: CASSLGLAGGKYEQYF
cdr3_nt: TGTGCCAGCAGTTTAGGACTAGCGGGAGGAAAATACGAGCAGTACTTC

v_call: TRBV28
clone_size: many
d_call: .
j_call: TRBJ2-1
cdr3_aa: CASSLYRQTFF
cdr3_nt: TGTGCCAGCAGTTTATATAGACAGACGTTCTTC

v_call: TRBV28
clone_size: .
d_call: .
j_call: TRBJ2-1
cdr3_aa: CASSLWGISVKFDEQFF
cdr3_nt: TGTGCCAGCAGTTTATGGGGGATTAGCGTAAAGTTTGATGAGCAGTTCTTC

v_call: TRBV10-2
clone_size: many
d_call: .
j_call: TRBJ2-1
cdr3_aa: CASSERGGEQFF
cdr3_nt: TGCGCCAGCAGTGAGAGAGGTGGTGAGCAGTTCTTC

v_call: TRBV6-5
clone_size: few
d_call: .
j_call: TRBJ2-7
cdr3_aa: CASSYMREDERYF
cdr3_nt: TGTGCCAGCAGTTACATGAGGGAGGACGAGCGGTACTTC

v_call: TRBV19
clone_size: many
d_call: .
j_call: TRBJ1-1
cdr3_aa: CASSIVPAGWNTEAFF
cdr3_nt: TGTGCCAGTAGTATAGTCCCAGCAGGGTGGAATACTGAAGCTTTCTTT

v_call: TRBV4-2
clone_size: many
d_call: .
j_call: TRBJ1-5
cdr3_aa: CASSQLANNQPQHF
cdr3_nt: TGTGCCAGCAGCCAATTAGCTAACAATCAGCCCCAGCATTTT

v_call: TRBV7-9
clone_size: many
d_call: TRBD1
j_call: TRBJ1-4
cdr3_aa: CASSRGQAATNEKLFF
cdr3_nt: TGTGCCAGCAGCCGTGGACAGGCAGCAACTAATGAAAAACTGTTTTTT

v_call: TRBV5-5
clone_size: many
d_call: .
j_call: TRBJ2-1
cdr3_aa: CASSSTTREQFF
cdr3_nt: TGTGCCAGCAGCTCCACTACACGGGAGCAGTTCTTC

v_call: TRBV6-2/TRBV6-3
clone_size: many
d_call: TRBD2
j_call: TRBJ2-2
cdr3_aa: CASSRLAGATGELFF
cdr3_nt: TGTGCCAGCAGTCGGCTAGCGGGAGCCACCGGGGAGCTGTTTTTT

v_call: TRBV30
clone_size: medium-sized
d_call: .
j_call: TRBJ2-7
cdr3_aa: CAWAGNSYEQYF
cdr3_nt: TGTGCCTGGGCTGGGAACTCCTACGAGCAGTACTTC

v_call: TRBV11-2
clone_size: once
d_call: .
j_call: TRBJ2-7
cdr3_aa: CASSLSPGWGPTLDYEQYF
cdr3_nt: TGTGCCAGCAGCTTATCCCCAGGTTGGGGACCTACTCTCGACTACGAGCAGTACTTC

v_call: TRBV12-3/TRBV12-4
clone_size: many
d_call: TRBD1
j_call: TRBJ2-2
cdr3_aa: CASSLGGQPSTGELFF
cdr3_nt: TGTGCCAGCAGTTTAGGGGGACAGCCTAGCACCGGGGAGCTGTTTTTT

v_call: TRBV3-1
clone_size: many
d_call: TRBD1
j_call: TRBJ2-1
cdr3_aa: CASSRGQVTHEQFF
cdr3_nt: TGTGCCAGCTCGCGGGGACAGGTTACCCATGAGCAGTTCTTC

v_call: TRBV20-1
clone_size: .
d_call: .
j_call: TRBJ1-6
cdr3_aa: CSARDRTSHIHF
cdr3_nt: TGCAGTGCTAGAGATAGGACCTCACACATCCACTTT

v_call: TRBV12-3/TRBV12-4
clone_size: many
d_call: .
j_call: TRBJ1-2
cdr3_aa: CASSFQRNYGYTF
cdr3_nt: TGTGCCAGCAGTTTCCAGAGGAACTATGGCTACACCTTC

v_call: TRBV11-2
clone_size: .
d_call: .
j_call: TRBJ2-2
cdr3_aa: CASSLGAETGELFF
cdr3_nt: TGTGCCAGCAGCTTAGGGGCGGAGACCGGGGAGCTGTTTTTT

v_call: TRBV5-1
clone_size: once
d_call: TRBD1
j_call: TRBJ1-2
cdr3_aa: CASSTGTGDGYTF
cdr3_nt: TGCGCCAGCAGCACCGGGACAGGGGACGGCTACACCTTC

v_call: TRBV11-1
clone_size: many
d_call: TRBD1
j_call: TRBJ2-7
cdr3_aa: CASSRDRGSYEQYF
cdr3_nt: TGTGCCAGCAGCCGGGACAGGGGCTCCTACGAGCAGTACTTC

v_call: TRBV25-1
clone_size: many
d_call: .
j_call: TRBJ2-7
cdr3_aa: CASTMSGASNEQYF
cdr3_nt: TGTGCCAGCACCATGTCGGGCGCCTCAAACGAGCAGTACTTC

v_call: TRBV20-1
clone_size: medium-sized
d_call: .
j_call: TRBJ2-7
cdr3_aa: CSAFVPLVYEQYF
cdr3_nt: TGCAGTGCTTTTGTTCCTCTTGTCTACGAGCAGTACTTC

v_call: TRBV28
clone_size: many
d_call: .
j_call: TRBJ2-4
cdr3_aa: CASSTPPGRKDIQYF
cdr3_nt: TGTGCCAGCAGCACCCCACCGGGACGGAAAGACATTCAGTACTTC

v_call: TRBV7-3
clone_size: .
d_call: TRBD1
j_call: TRBJ2-2
cdr3_aa: CASRADRGLSGELFF
cdr3_nt: TGTGCCAGCAGAGCCGACAGGGGATTGTCCGGGGAGCTGTTTTTT

v_call: TRBV2
clone_size: few
d_call: .
j_call: TRBJ1-2
cdr3_aa: CASSSGERNYGYTF
cdr3_nt: TGTGCCAGCAGTTCAGGGGAGCGAAACTATGGCTACACCTTC

v_call: TRBV2
clone_size: .
d_call: .
j_call: TRBJ2-7
cdr3_aa: CASRGPRNYEQYF
cdr3_nt: TGTGCCAGCAGGGGTCCCCGCAACTACGAGCAGTACTTC

v_call: TRBV4-3
clone_size: many
d_call: .
j_call: TRBJ1-3
cdr3_aa: CASSHGTGSGNTIYF
cdr3_nt: TGCGCCAGCAGCCATGGGACGGGCTCTGGAAACACCATATATTTT

v_call: TRBV28
clone_size: many
d_call: TRBD2
j_call: TRBJ2-7
cdr3_aa: CASSRGLAASPFHF
cdr3_nt: TGTGCCAGCAGTAGGGGACTAGCGGCTAGCCCTTTTCACTTC

v_call: TRBV12-3/TRBV12-4
clone_size: many
d_call: .
j_call: TRBJ2-1
cdr3_aa: CASSLNVEQFF
cdr3_nt: TGTGCCAGCAGTTTAAATGTTGAGCAGTTCTTC

v_call: TRBV11-1
clone_size: .
d_call: .
j_call: TRBJ1-1
cdr3_aa: CASSSHWKTLNTEAFF
cdr3_nt: TGTGCCAGCAGCTCCCATTGGAAGACTCTTAACACTGAAGCTTTCTTT

v_call: TRBV2
clone_size: medium-sized
d_call: .
j_call: TRBJ2-7
cdr3_aa: CASSDGGGSYEQYF
cdr3_nt: TGTGCCAGCAGTGATGGGGGCGGTTCCTACGAGCAGTACTTC

v_call: TRBV20-1
clone_size: many
d_call: TRBD1
j_call: TRBJ2-1
cdr3_aa: CSANPQGAPYNEQFF
cdr3_nt: TGCAGTGCTAACCCCCAGGGGGCGCCGTACAATGAGCAGTTCTTC

v_call: TRBV30
clone_size: many
d_call: .
j_call: TRBJ2-1
cdr3_aa: CAWSPSRNEQFF
cdr3_nt: TGTGCCTGGAGTCCCTCAAGGAATGAGCAGTTCTTC

v_call: TRBV28
clone_size: many
d_call: TRBD2
j_call: TRBJ2-7
cdr3_aa: CASSIGTSRSYEQYF
cdr3_nt: TGTGCCAGCAGTATTGGGACTAGCAGATCCTACGAGCAGTACTTC

v_call: TRBV6-1
clone_size: medium-sized
d_call: TRBD1
j_call: TRBJ2-1
cdr3_aa: CASSERNRGPYNEQFF
cdr3_nt: TGTGCCAGCAGTGAACGTAACAGGGGGCCCTACAATGAGCAGTTCTTC

v_call: TRBV6-1
clone_size: .
d_call: TRBD2
j_call: TRBJ2-3
cdr3_aa: CASSPRCGSTDAQYF
cdr3_nt: TGTGCCAGCAGTCCCAGGTGCGGGAGCACAGATGCGCAGTATTTT

v_call: TRBV28
clone_size: many
d_call: .
j_call: TRBJ1-4
cdr3_aa: CASSRGTHLLEKLFF
cdr3_nt: TGTGCCAGCAGCCGAGGGACTCACCTCCTGGAAAAACTGTTTTTT

v_call: TRBV11-1
clone_size: many
d_call: .
j_call: TRBJ2-3
cdr3_aa: CASKGYPGQRRTDTQYF
cdr3_nt: TGTGCCAGCAAAGGATACCCGGGTCAACGCCGCACAGATACGCAGTATTTT

v_call: TRBV6-2/TRBV6-3
clone_size: .
d_call: .
j_call: TRBJ1-1
cdr3_aa: CASRVNTEAFF
cdr3_nt: TGTGCCAGCAGGGTGAACACTGAAGCTTTCTTT

v_call: TRBV15
clone_size: few
d_call: TRBD1
j_call: TRBJ1-2
cdr3_aa: CATSRAWTGAIDGGYTF
cdr3_nt: TGTGCCACCAGCAGAGCATGGACAGGGGCGATCGATGGTGGCTACACCTTC

v_call: TRBV6-1
clone_size: .
d_call: .
j_call: TRBJ1-6
cdr3_aa: CASNGAKGVNSPIHF
cdr3_nt: TGTGCCAGCAATGGAGCGAAGGGGGTGAATTCACCCATCCACTTT

v_call: TRBV11-2
clone_size: many
d_call: TRBD2
j_call: TRBJ2-3
cdr3_aa: CASSFLAGGPPDTQYF
cdr3_nt: TGTGCCAGCAGCTTTCTAGCGGGAGGGCCTCCAGATACGCAGTATTTT

v_call: TRBV6-1
clone_size: many
d_call: .
j_call: TRBJ2-5
cdr3_aa: CASSSNRGQETQYF
cdr3_nt: TGTGCCAGCAGTTCTAACCGGGGGCAAGAGACCCAGTACTTC

v_call: TRBV27
clone_size: .
d_call: TRBD2
j_call: TRBJ2-7
cdr3_aa: CASSLEPSGASYEQYF
cdr3_nt: TGTGCCAGCAGCTTAGAGCCTAGCGGGGCATCCTACGAGCAGTACTTC

v_call: TRBV30
clone_size: medium-sized
d_call: .
j_call: TRBJ2-7
cdr3_aa: CAWSPPVTTEQYF
cdr3_nt: TGTGCCTGGAGCCCACCAGTGACGACCGAGCAGTACTTC

v_call: TRBV24-1
clone_size: .
d_call: .
j_call: TRBJ1-4
cdr3_aa: CSTSDRTDNEKLFF
cdr3_nt: TGTTCTACCAGTGACCGGACGGATAATGAAAAACTGTTTTTT

v_call: TRBV28
clone_size: many
d_call: .
j_call: TRBJ2-7
cdr3_aa: CASSWKTGWTYEQYF
cdr3_nt: TGTGCCAGCAGTTGGAAGACGGGTTGGACCTACGAGCAGTACTTC

v_call: TRBV2
clone_size: many
d_call: TRBD1
j_call: TRBJ2-5
cdr3_aa: CASRDRAKTQYF
cdr3_nt: TGTGCCAGCAGGGACAGGGCGAAGACCCAGTACTTC